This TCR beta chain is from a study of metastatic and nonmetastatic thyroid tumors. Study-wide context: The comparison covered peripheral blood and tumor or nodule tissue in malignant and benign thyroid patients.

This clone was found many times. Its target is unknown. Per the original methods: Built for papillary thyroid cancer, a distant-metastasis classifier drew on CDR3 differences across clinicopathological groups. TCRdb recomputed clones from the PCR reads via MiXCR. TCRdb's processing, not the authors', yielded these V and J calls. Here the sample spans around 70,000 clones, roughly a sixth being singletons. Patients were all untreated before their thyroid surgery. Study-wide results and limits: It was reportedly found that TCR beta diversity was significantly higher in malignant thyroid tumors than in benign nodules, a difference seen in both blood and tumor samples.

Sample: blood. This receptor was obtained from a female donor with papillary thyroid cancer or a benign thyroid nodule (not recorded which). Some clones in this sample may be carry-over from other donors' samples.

The CDR3: CASSSGSTNEKLFF. In DNA, the CDR3 is TGTGCCAGTAGCTCAGGTTCAACTAATGAAAAACTGTTTTTT. The chain is built from TRBV19 and TRBJ1-4; no clear D. Trimming pared 6 bases from V and 0 bases from J, leaving 8 bases between. The CDR3 extends over 14 amino acids. The germline V gene has CDR1 LNHDA and CDR2 SQIVND (reference sequence).